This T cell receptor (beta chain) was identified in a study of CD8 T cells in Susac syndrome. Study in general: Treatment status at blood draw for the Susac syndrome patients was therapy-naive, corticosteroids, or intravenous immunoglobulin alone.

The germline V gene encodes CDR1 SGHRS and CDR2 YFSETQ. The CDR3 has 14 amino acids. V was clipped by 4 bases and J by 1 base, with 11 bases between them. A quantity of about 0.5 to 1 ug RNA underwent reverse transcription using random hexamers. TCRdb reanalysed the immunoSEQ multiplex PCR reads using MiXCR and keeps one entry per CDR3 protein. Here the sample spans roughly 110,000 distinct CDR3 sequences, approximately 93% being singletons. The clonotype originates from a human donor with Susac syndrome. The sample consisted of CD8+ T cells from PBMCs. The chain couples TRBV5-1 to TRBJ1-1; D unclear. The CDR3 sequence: CASSEIGENTEAFF. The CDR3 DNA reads TGCGCCAGCAGCGAGATAGGAGAGAACACTGAAGCTTTCTTT.